The 32 T cell receptor beta chains below all came from one sample that was sequenced in a study of T cell responses to AZD1222 COVID-19 vaccine. Assay used: immunoSEQ multiplex PCR; TCRdb lists only in-frame clones, some missing. The sample records about 88,000 clones, about nine tenths being singletons. Sequencing used peripheral blood, obtained 28 days after the second AZD1222 dose. These receptors were obtained from an adult who received the AZD1222 COVID-19 vaccine.

The chain carries TRBV9 and TRBJ1-5, with TRBD1 matching 7 bases. Per germline, CDR1 SGDLS and CDR2 YYNGEE. The CDR3 sequence is 14 residues long. V lost 0 bases, J lost 8 bases, and 5 bases stayed unmatched. CDR3 region: CASSVEGGSKPQHF. The DNA for the CDR3 is TGTGCCAGCAGCGTAGAAGGGGGCTCGAAGCCCCAGCATTTT.

This chain joins TRBV5-4 and TRBJ2-3; D is possibly TRBD2 (7 bases). The ends were cut back, 4 bases at V and 4 bases at J, with 16 bases in the middle. CDR1 SGHNT and CDR2 YYREEE come from the germline V gene (reference sequence). This CDR3 has 15 residues. The CDR3 reads CASSQNGGLPDTQYF. CDR3 coding DNA: TGTGCCAGCAGCCAAAACGGGGGGCTCCCAGATACGCAGTATTTT.

The sample holds a few counts of this clone. The chain joins TRBV29-1 to TRBJ1-5; tentative D call: TRBD1 (6 bases). V shed 5 bases and J shed 2 bases, with 7 bases lying between them. The CDR3 contains 12 residues. Per the germline V gene, CDR1 is SQVTM and CDR2 is ANQGSEA. In DNA form, the CDR3 reads TGCAGCGTTTCAGGGGGCAATCAGCCCCAGCATTTT. This codes for CSVSGGNQPQHF.

The V gene is TRBV21-1, the J gene TRBJ1-1. TRBV21-1 is a listed pseudogene. The CDR3 has 15 residues. The CDR3 sequence is CASSKVRGLNTEAFF. The CDR3 nucleotides are TGTGCCAGCAGCAAAGTCCGGGGACTGAACACTGAAGCTTTCTTT.

V usage is TRBV2 and J usage is TRBJ2-7; TRBD2 might be the D (6 bases). The germline V gene encodes CDR1 SNHLY and CDR2 FYNNEI. The CDR3 runs to 15 residues. Trimming left V 3 bases short and J 0 bases short, with 12 bases between. CDR3 residues: CASSEEGLSSYEQYF. For the CDR3, the DNA is TGTGCCAGCAGTGAGGAGGGGCTGAGCTCCTACGAGCAGTACTTC.

This clone was seen a single time. The J gene is TRBJ2-1, the V gene TRBV5-1; tentatively, D is TRBD2 (6 bases). V was shortened by 5 bases and J by 9 bases, with 18 bases between the two germline ends. Looked up from germline, CDR1 is SGHRS and CDR2 is YFSETQ. This CDR3 has 14 amino acids. This chain's CDR3 is CASRPSAKESEQFF. The DNA for the CDR3 is TGCGCCAGCAGACCTAGCGCGAAGGAAAGTGAGCAGTTCTTC.

This chain joins TRBV4-3 and TRBJ2-1; TRBD2 matches at 8 bases. The CDR3 loop spans 16 amino acids. V shed 0 bases and J 10 bases; nucleotides not matched to a gene: 11. Per germline, CDR1 LGHNA and CDR2 YSLEER. The CDR3 nucleotides are TGCGCCAGCAGCCAAGATCTCCGGGGGGGCCTAGGGGAGCAGTTCTTC. It translates to CASSQDLRGGLGEQFF.

The V gene is TRBV4-3, the J gene TRBJ1-2; the match to TRBD1 covers 7 bases. The length of the CDR3 is 14 residues. Looked up from germline, CDR1 is LGHNA and CDR2 is YSLEER. V shed 3 bases, J shed 8 bases, and the junction held 9 bases outside the gene matches. The CDR3 loop is CASSHRTGEGGYTF. The CDR3 DNA reads TGCGCCAGCAGCCACCGCACAGGGGAGGGGGGCTACACCTTC.

The rearrangement links TRBV25-1 to TRBJ2-1, with D unclear. Germline assignment: CDR1 MGHDK and CDR2 SYGVNS. There are 13 residues in the CDR3. The V and J ends lost 1 base and 8 bases respectively, with 9 bases between them. Written as DNA, the CDR3 is TGTGCCAGCAGTGAATCGTGGTCTGATGAGCAGTTCTTC. Translated, it gives CASSESWSDEQFF.

This clone has just one count. In DNA, the CDR3 is TGTGCCAGCAGCTTCTCTAGCAATCAGCCCCAGCATTTT. This encodes CASSFSSNQPQHF. The chain links TRBV7-3 to TRBJ1-5; no firm D call. The germline V gene has CDR1 SGHTA and CDR2 FQGTGA. The CDR3 contains 13 residues. V lost 3 bases to trimming and J lost 0 bases, with 3 bases between them.

This chain connects TRBV6-6 to TRBJ2-3; the D gene is possibly TRBD2 (6 bases). Germline CDR1 and CDR2: MNHNY and SVGAGI (reference sequence). The CDR3 runs 15 residues. The germline V and J ends were trimmed by 6 bases and 0 bases, with 13 bases remaining between them. The CDR3 coding sequence is TGTGCCAGCAGACGGCAGGGAGGAAGCACAGATACGCAGTATTTT. Its protein product is CASRRQGGSTDTQYF.

V and J are TRBV9 and TRBJ1-2, with 7 bases fitting TRBD1. The CDR3 sequence is 16 residues long. Germline lookup yields CDR1 SGDLS and CDR2 YYNGEE. V trimming: 4 bases; J trimming: 0 bases; junction bases outside the gene matches: 9. The CDR3 here is CASSQMTGLPNYGYTF. CDR3 coding DNA: TGTGCCAGCAGCCAGATGACAGGGCTCCCTAACTATGGCTACACCTTC.

CDR3 loop: CASRHSTGATDTQYF. DNA for the CDR3: TGTGCCAGCAGACACTCGACAGGCGCCACAGATACGCAGTATTTT. V and J are TRBV5-4 and TRBJ2-3, with D maybe TRBD1 (6 bases). This CDR3 comprises 15 residues. Germline-derived CDR1 and CDR2 are SGHNT and YYREEE (reference sequence). With 5 bases removed from V and 2 bases from J, the gap between germline ends came to 15 bases.

This chain uses TRBV7-3 with TRBJ1-1, with a weak D call TRBD1 (6 bases). There are 17 residues in the CDR3. Germline CDR1 and CDR2: SGHTA and FQGTGA. V was trimmed by 2 bases and J by 0 bases, leaving 16 bases between them. Written as DNA, the CDR3 is TGTGCCAGCAGCTTAGTAGGGACGGGGGGCATGAACACTGAAGCTTTCTTT. This encodes CASSLVGTGGMNTEAFF.

The rearrangement links TRBV12-3 or TRBV12-4 to TRBJ2-1; no reliable D call. With 5 bases removed from V and 8 bases from J, the gap between germline ends came to 7 bases. This CDR3 has 11 residues. This CDR3 is CASSPRHEQFF. CDR3 in DNA: TGTGCCAGCAGTCCAAGGCATGAGCAGTTCTTC.

Worth noting for this clone: Other DNA sequences in the same sample also yield this CDR3. This CDR3 reads CASSRNTEAFF. In DNA form, the CDR3 reads TGTGCCAGCTCTAGGAACACTGAAGCTTTCTTT. The chain recombines TRBV6-5 with TRBJ1-1; D ambiguous. The CDR3 runs 11 residues. V was trimmed by 8 bases and J by 1 base, leaving 5 bases between them. Per germline, CDR1 MNHEY and CDR2 SVGAGI.

J is TRBJ2-7 and V is TRBV3-1 (or the pseudogene TRBV3-2); D is unclear. The CDR3 loop spans 13 amino acids. The V end lost 0 bases, the J end lost 5 bases, and 8 bases lay between the germline ends. Germline CDR1 and CDR2: LGHDT and YNNKEL (reference sequence). The CDR3 DNA reads TGTGCCAGCAGCCAAGATGCAGGAAACGAGCAGTACTTC. Translating gives CASSQDAGNEQYF.

The chain recombines TRBV28 with TRBJ1-3; 7 bases map to TRBD1. The J segment lost 1 base and the V segment lost 4 bases, leaving 7 bases of the junction unmatched. Germline CDR1 reads MDHEN; CDR2 reads SYDVKM. This CDR3 has 16 amino acids. CDR3 loop: CASSYGQEGSGNTIYF. DNA of the CDR3: TGTGCCAGCAGTTACGGACAGGAGGGGTCTGGAAACACCATATATTTT.

V usage is TRBV24-1 and J usage is TRBJ2-5; 8 bases align to TRBD2. The germline V gene has CDR1 KGHDR and CDR2 SFDVKD. This CDR3 has 14 amino acids. The V gene end was trimmed by 5 bases and the J gene end by 9 bases; junction bases not matched to a gene: 10. CDR3 in amino acids: CATSAQNREGAQYF. As DNA, the CDR3 is TGTGCCACCAGTGCTCAAAACCGGGAGGGCGCCCAGTACTTC.

The V gene is TRBV11-3, the J gene TRBJ2-1, with D possibly TRBD2 on 7 matching bases. The CDR3 is made up of 16 amino acids. Looked up from germline, CDR1 is SGHNT and CDR2 is YENEEA. V lost 3 bases to trimming and J lost 7 bases, with 19 bases between them. The CDR3 sequence is CASSLGGAQGRNEQFF. The CDR3 DNA reads TGTGCCAGCAGCTTGGGGGGGGCCCAAGGTCGTAATGAGCAGTTCTTC. Variable domain in full (rest from reference TRBV11-3 and TRBJ2-1): EAGVVQSPRYKIIEKKQPVAFWCNPISGHNTLYWYLQNLGQGPELLIRYENEEAVDDSQLPKDRFSAERLKGVDSTLKIQPAELGDSAVYLCASSLGGAQGRNEQFFGPGTRLTVL.

The J gene is TRBJ1-4, the V gene TRBV2; unclear D gene. With 3 bases removed from V and 3 bases from J, the gap between germline ends came to 8 bases. Germline CDR1 reads SNHLY; CDR2 reads FYNNEI. CDR3 length equals 14 residues. The CDR3 DNA is TGTGCCAGCAGTGAGGGTAGGGCTAATGAAAAACTGTTTTTT. Its translation: CASSEGRANEKLFF.

CDR3 in DNA: TGTGCCAGCAGTGAAGAGGCAGGATATAATCAGCCCCAGCATTTT. This codes for CASSEEAGYNQPQHF. This chain connects TRBV2 to TRBJ1-5; no definite D call. The V and J ends lost 1 base and 4 bases respectively, with 11 bases between them. This CDR3 spans 15 amino acids. CDR1 and CDR2 (germline): SNHLY, FYNNEI.

The V gene is TRBV9, the J gene TRBJ1-2, with TRBD1 matching over 9 bases. V lost 0 bases to trimming and J lost 5 bases; unmatched junction nucleotides: 2. This CDR3 has 14 amino acids. Germline-derived CDR1 and CDR2 are SGDLS and YYNGEE. CDR3 residues: CASSVEGQGYGYTF. The DNA for the CDR3 is TGTGCCAGCAGCGTAGAGGGACAGGGTTATGGCTACACCTTC.

The V and J genes are TRBV10-3 and TRBJ2-7, with 11 bases lining up with TRBD1. The J segment lost 2 bases and the V segment lost 4 bases, leaving 16 bases of the junction unmatched. There are 19 residues in the CDR3. From germline, CDR1 is ENHRY and CDR2 SYGVKD. As DNA, the CDR3 is TGTGCCATCAGTGGGGTGGACCGGACAGGGGGCCGTAAGACCTACGAGCAGTACTTC. This sequence encodes CAISGVDRTGGRKTYEQYF.

The gene calls are TRBV2 and TRBJ1-6, with 8 bases matching TRBD1. The V gene's germline CDR1 is SNHLY and CDR2 FYNNEI. The ends lost 5 bases at V and 10 bases at J; junction bases unmatched: 16. CDR3 length: 17 residues. This CDR3 is CASSLDRGETLSSPLHF. Here the CDR3 DNA reads TGTGCCAGCAGTCTCGACAGGGGAGAAACCTTAAGCTCACCCCTCCACTTT.

This chain connects TRBV27 to TRBJ2-7; D is possibly TRBD2 (6 bases). V shed 2 bases and J shed 0 bases, with 11 bases lying between them. Per germline, CDR1 MNHEY and CDR2 SMNVEV (reference sequence). CDR3 length equals 15 residues. The CDR3 DNA reads as TGTGCCAGCAGTTTACGGGGACTCCCCTCCTACGAGCAGTACTTC. It is translated as CASSLRGLPSYEQYF.

This chain uses TRBV4-3 with TRBJ1-6, with D possibly TRBD1 on 5 matching bases. The CDR3 consists of 13 residues. Between the trimmed V and J ends, which lost 0 bases and 10 bases, there was a span of 7 bases. CDR1 is LGHNA and CDR2 is YSLEER in the germline V gene. Here the CDR3 DNA reads TGCGCCAGCAGCCAAGATCGGGGCTCACCCCTCCACTTT. It yields the protein CASSQDRGSPLHF.

The chain uses TRBV7-9 and TRBJ1-6, with D unclear. Between the trimmed V and J ends, which lost 5 bases and 7 bases, there was a span of 9 bases. Looked up from germline, CDR1 is SEHNR and CDR2 is FQNEAQ (reference sequence). The CDR3 runs to 13 residues. Written as DNA, the CDR3 is TGTGCCAGCAGCCAAACGAACAATTCACCCCTCCACTTT. It yields the protein CASSQTNNSPLHF. Based on the CDR3 plus reference TRBV7-9 and TRBJ1-6, the full variable domain is DTGVSQNPRHKITKRGQNVTFRCDPISEHNRLYWYRQTLGQGPEFLTYFQNEAQLEKSRLLSDRFSAERPKGSFSTLEIQRTEQGDSAMYLCASSQTNNSPLHFGNGTRLTVT.

Remarks on this clone: A read error may account for a junction end that differs from germline. V usage is TRBV7-7 and J usage is TRBJ2-5; 8 bases line up with TRBD2. Germline CDR1 reads SSHAT; CDR2 reads FNYEAQ (reference sequence). This CDR3 has 15 residues. This CDR3 reads CASSSVNGGEETQYF. CDR3 sequence (DNA): TGTGCTAGCAGCTCTGTTAACGGGGGGGAAGAGACCCAGTACTTC.

The CDR3 DNA sequence: TGTGCCAGCAGTTACGCGTCGACAGGGGGGAACACTGAAGCTTTCTTT. It codes for CASSYASTGGNTEAFF. The chain combines TRBV6-5 with TRBJ1-1, with TRBD1 identical over 9 bases. The CDR3 spans 16 residues. The V gene's germline CDR1 is MNHEY and CDR2 SVGAGI. The junction had 5 bases not matched to a gene; V was cut back by 2 bases and J by 1 base.

The V gene is TRBV7-3, the J gene TRBJ2-4; 7 bases align to TRBD2. Germline loops: CDR1 SGHTA, CDR2 FQGTGA. The CDR3 has 14 amino acids. The ends lost 5 bases at V and 8 bases at J; junction bases unmatched: 9. DNA of the CDR3: TGTGCCAGCAGCGCCGGGGCCGGGGGGTACATTCAGTACTTC. Its translation: CASSAGAGGYIQYF.

The rearrangement joins TRBV2 to TRBJ1-5; D is unresolved. From germline, CDR1 is SNHLY and CDR2 FYNNEI. The V end lost 7 bases, the J end lost 0 bases, and 10 bases lay between the germline ends. The CDR3 is 14 residues long. The CDR3 DNA reads as TGTGCCAGCATGAACGTCTATAGCAATCAGCCCCAGCATTTT. This codes for CASMNVYSNQPQHF.